Shown below are 9 T cell receptor beta chains from a single sample sequenced in a study of blood T cell repertoires in COVID-19. Profiled with immunoSEQ multiplex PCR; TCRdb holds only in-frame clones, not every one. The data contain 150,000 to 200,000 clones, around four fifths of them seen just once; the ten biggest clones take up roughly 15%. Sequencing input: peripheral blood. These receptors all come from an older woman with COVID-19, enrolled during active disease.

This rearrangement joins TRBV24-1 to TRBJ1-5; D not certain. CDR1 and CDR2 from the germline V gene are KGHDR and SFDVKD. The CDR3 is 13 amino acids. V was clipped by 3 bases and J by 7 bases, with 9 bases between them. The CDR3 sequence is CATSDRGAQPQHF. In nucleotides, the CDR3 is TGTGCCACCAGTGATAGAGGAGCCCAGCCCCAGCATTTT.

The chain is built from TRBV5-1 and TRBJ1-4; 8 bases match TRBD1. The CDR3 runs to 16 residues. Germline-derived CDR1 and CDR2 are SGHRS and YFSETQ. The junction had 9 bases not matched to a gene; V was cut back by 0 bases and J by 8 bases. The CDR3 sequence: CASSLARGRVGEKLFF. The CDR3 region has the DNA TGCGCCAGCAGCTTGGCCAGGGGGCGTGTTGGCGAAAAACTGTTTTTT.

In this sample, this clone turned up a few times. V is TRBV23-1 and J is TRBJ1-5; TRBD1 is a possible D gene (6 bases). TRBV23-1 is identified as an open reading frame with a role that is uncertain. This CDR3 contains 14 residues. V was trimmed by 0 bases and J by 6 bases, leaving 9 bases between them. The CDR3 DNA is TGCGCCAGCAGTCAATCGGGGGGGCGTCAGCCCCAGCATTTT. This gives the protein CASSQSGGRQPQHF.

V and J are TRBV28 and TRBJ1-2; weak D call: TRBD1 (6 bases). Per the germline V gene, CDR1 is MDHEN and CDR2 is SYDVKM. This CDR3 region has 15 residues. Trimming pared 2 bases from V and 3 bases from J, leaving 13 bases between. The CDR3 sequence is CASSLPNRAYYGYTF. For the CDR3, the DNA is TGTGCCAGCAGTTTACCGAACAGGGCTTACTATGGCTACACCTTC.

This clone occurred a few times. V gene TRBV11-2 combines with J gene TRBJ2-3; D perhaps matches TRBD1 (5 bases). The CDR3 sequence is 16 residues long. Trimming removed 4 bases from V and 2 bases from J, with 16 bases in between. CDR1 is SGHAT and CDR2 is FQNNGV in the germline V gene. In DNA form, the CDR3 reads TGTGCCAGCAGCTCAGGGCGACAGCCGCTCACAGATACGCAGTATTTT. Amino acid sequence: CASSSGRQPLTDTQYF.

The chain joins TRBV6-1 to TRBJ2-3; 7 positions match TRBD1. V dropped 8 bases and J dropped 3; count of bases not matched to a gene: 5. CDR1 is MNHNS and CDR2 is SASEGT in the germline V gene. The CDR3 runs 13 residues. The CDR3 region has the DNA TGTGCCAGCGACTCAGGGGGTACAGATACGCAGTATTTT. Its protein is CASDSGGTDTQYF.

This chain connects TRBV9 to TRBJ2-1; D might be TRBD2 (5 bases). Germline CDR1 SGDLS, CDR2 YYNGEE. V was cut by 0 bases and J by 8 bases, with 21 bases left in between. This CDR3 comprises 17 residues. CDR3 region: CASSVDPPGLSRDEQFF. DNA of the CDR3: TGTGCCAGCAGCGTAGACCCCCCAGGACTTTCTCGGGATGAGCAGTTCTTC.

The genes are TRBV5-1 and TRBJ2-1, with 13 bases matching TRBD2. The V gene's germline CDR1 is SGHRS and CDR2 YFSETQ. V shed 4 bases, J shed 5 bases, and the junction held 3 bases outside the gene matches. CDR3 length equals 15 residues. CDR3 residues: CASSPGLAGHNEQFF. The CDR3 coding sequence is TGCGCCAGCAGCCCGGGACTAGCGGGGCACAATGAGCAGTTCTTC. The full variable domain, rest sourced from reference TRBV5-1 and TRBJ2-1, is KAGVTQTPRYLIKTRGQQVTLSCSPISGHRSVSWYQQTPGQGLQFLFEYFSETQRNKGNFPGRFSGRQFSNSRSEMNVSTLELGDSALYLCASSPGLAGHNEQFFGPGTRLTVL.

The CDR3 spells CASSFIGSNEKLFF. The CDR3 DNA reads as TGTGCCAGCAGCTTCATCGGGTCTAATGAAAAACTGTTTTTT. V and J are TRBV11-1 and TRBJ1-4; the D is unclear. Germline V gene lookup returns CDR1 SGHAT and CDR2 FQDESV (reference sequence). The CDR3 extends over 14 amino acids. Trimming pared 3 bases from V and 3 bases from J, leaving 8 bases between.